This T cell receptor (beta chain) was identified in a study of T cell responses to AZD1222 COVID-19 vaccine. Clones were sequenced by immunoSEQ multiplex PCR, and TCRdb holds only the in-frame ones, with some missing. The table has some 150,000 clones, 90% seen once. Study results and caveats: It was only 6 or 7 AZD1222 recipients who were seropositive at baseline. Repertoire sampling was restricted to post-peak T cell response timepoints. The donor group comprised mostly white British people and more females; the analysis possibly underestimated clonal diversity. Spike-specific TCR breadth and depth were elevated following two AZD1222 doses.

Per the germline V gene, CDR1 is MNHNS and CDR2 is SASEGT. V was pared by 3 bases and J by 7 bases, with 22 bases between. There are 16 residues in the CDR3. Points on this clone: Its antigen is not known.

This chain uses TRBV6-1 with TRBJ2-7; D gene unclear. The material sequenced was peripheral blood, taken on day 0 of AZD1222 vaccination. This clonotype was obtained from an adult in good health. The CDR3 coding sequence is TGTGCCAGCAGTGAGGTGTGGGCCACCGCCGGTGGTGAGCAGTACTTC. It is translated as CASSEVWATAGGEQYF.